Listed below are T cell receptor beta chains from one sample, sequenced in a study of T cell responses to AZD1222 COVID-19 vaccine. Generated by immunoSEQ multiplex PCR, the TCRdb table keeps only in-frame clones and is missing some. The repertoire consists of around 99,000 clones, with roughly 87% occurring once and the leading ten covering about 5%. This sample comprised peripheral blood, obtained on day 0 of AZD1222 vaccination. The receptors originated from an adult in good health. Both conserved end residues are part of each CDR3. The order of the fields is J gene, clone size, D gene, V gene, CDR3 DNA, CDR3 protein. The D gene is left open where the match is weak. Clone size, where shown, is once, few, many, or a class for clones that have expanded.

J gene: TRBJ2-3; clone size: few; D gene: TRBD2; V gene: TRBV27; CDR3 DNA: TGTGCCAGCAGTGCCGCTAGCGGGTACACAGATACGCAGTATTTT; CDR3 protein: CASSAASGYTDTQYF
J gene: TRBJ2-1; clone size: .; D gene: TRBD2; V gene: TRBV11-1; CDR3 DNA: TGTGCCAGCAGCTTCGGAGGACTAGCGGAATACAATGAGCAGTTCTTC; CDR3 protein: CASSFGGLAEYNEQFF
J gene: TRBJ1-5; clone size: few; D gene: .; V gene: TRBV19; CDR3 DNA: TGTGCCAGTAGGAAGCTGAGGGGGAGCAATCAGCCCCAGCATTTT; CDR3 protein: CASRKLRGSNQPQHF
J gene: TRBJ2-3; clone size: .; D gene: .; V gene: TRBV11-2; CDR3 DNA: TGTGCCAGCAGCCCCGAAGAAGATACGCAGTATTTT; CDR3 protein: CASSPEEDTQYF
J gene: TRBJ2-6; clone size: .; D gene: .; V gene: TRBV4-1; CDR3 DNA: TGCGCCAGCAGCCAAGATCCCGGGCTCTGGGCCAACGTCCTGACTTTC; CDR3 protein: CASSQDPGLWANVLTF
J gene: TRBJ2-5; clone size: .; D gene: .; V gene: TRBV5-1; CDR3 DNA: TGCGCCAGCAGCTTGGGTATTAACTGGGTGGGCCAAGAGACCCAGTACTTC; CDR3 protein: CASSLGINWVGQETQYF
J gene: TRBJ1-1; clone size: .; D gene: TRBD1; V gene: TRBV9; CDR3 DNA: TGTGCCAGTGGACAGGGGGTGGTGGGTGAAGCTTTCTTT; CDR3 protein: CASGQGVVGEAFF
J gene: TRBJ1-1; clone size: .; D gene: .; V gene: TRBV5-1; CDR3 DNA: TGCGCCAGCAGGGGGGCTCGTGAAGCTTTCTTT; CDR3 protein: CASRGAREAFF
J gene: TRBJ1-5; clone size: .; D gene: .; V gene: TRBV12-3/TRBV12-4; CDR3 DNA: TGTGCCAGCAGTTTAGTTCCTAATCAGCCCCAGCATTTT; CDR3 protein: CASSLVPNQPQHF
J gene: TRBJ2-7; clone size: .; D gene: .; V gene: TRBV12-3/TRBV12-4; CDR3 DNA: TGTGCCAGCAGTCTCGGGTCGGGCTACGAGCAGTACTTC; CDR3 protein: CASSLGSGYEQYF
J gene: TRBJ1-4; clone size: .; D gene: TRBD1; V gene: TRBV27; CDR3 DNA: TGTGCCAGCAGTTCCCGGGACAGGGCAACTAATGAAAAACTGTTTTTT; CDR3 protein: CASSSRDRATNEKLFF
J gene: TRBJ1-1; clone size: .; D gene: .; V gene: TRBV6-1; CDR3 DNA: TGTGCCAGCAGTGACGCGGGGGGGGCGGGCACTGAAGCTTTCTTT; CDR3 protein: CASSDAGGAGTEAFF
J gene: TRBJ1-6; clone size: few; D gene: .; V gene: TRBV2; CDR3 DNA: TGTGCCAGCAGTAAAACATACGGAGGCGGTTCACCCCTCCACTTT; CDR3 protein: CASSKTYGGGSPLHF
J gene: TRBJ2-1; clone size: once; D gene: .; V gene: TRBV28; CDR3 DNA: TGTGCAGTGGGAATCCCTCCATTATACAATGAGCAGTTCTTC; CDR3 protein: CAVGIPPLYNEQFF
J gene: TRBJ2-3; clone size: .; D gene: TRBD1; V gene: TRBV5-6; CDR3 DNA: TGTGCCAGCAGCGGAACAGGGGGCGCAGGGACAGATACGCAGTATTTT; CDR3 protein: CASSGTGGAGTDTQYF
J gene: TRBJ2-7; clone size: .; D gene: TRBD1; V gene: TRBV9; CDR3 DNA: TGTGCCAGCAGCGCCCCTAGGGGGCGAAGAGCCTACATCCTCCTTCCTCCCTACGAGCAGTACTTC; CDR3 protein: CASSAPRGRRAYILLPPYEQYF